Presented here are 21 T cell receptor beta chains from one specimen sequenced in a study of response to subunit inactivated influenza vaccine. TCRdb processed the RT-PCR reads anew with MiXCR; each CDR3 protein has one entry. The sample carries 600,000 to 850,000 distinct CDR3 sequences, about 15% recorded once. The material was PBMCs from blood, obtained 14 to 15 days before vaccination. The receptor source for this set is a man aged 45-65 years who received an inactivated influenza vaccine.

V is TRBV20-1 and J is TRBJ2-1; D is possibly TRBD1 or TRBD2 (6 bases each). Germline V gene sequence: CDR1 DFQATT, CDR2 SNEGSKA (reference sequence). The CDR3 is made up of 12 amino acids. Deletions cut 2 bases from V and 10 bases from J, with 12 bases between. In DNA form, the CDR3 reads TGCAGTGCTAGAAGGGGGGCGGGCGAGCAGTTCTTC. This encodes CSARRGAGEQFF.

This clonotype has more than one count but fewer than ten. The chain joins TRBV6-5 to TRBJ2-4; a possible D gene is TRBD2 (5 bases). Germline loops: CDR1 MNHEY, CDR2 SVGAGI. V lost 0 bases and J lost 1, with 10 bases in between. The CDR3 length is 16 residues. CDR3 in amino acids: CASSYSTGSAKNIQYF. CDR3 sequence (DNA): TGTGCCAGCAGTTACTCGACGGGATCCGCCAAAAACATTCAGTACTTC.

This clonotype was seen more than once but under ten times. The V and J genes are TRBV20-1 and TRBJ2-7; 12 nucleotides match TRBD2. Trimming at V came to 2 bases and at J to 3 bases, leaving 5 bases not matched to a gene. Germline CDR1 is DFQATT and CDR2 is SNEGSKA (reference sequence). The CDR3 loop spans 15 amino acids. This CDR3 is CSARKRTSGIYEQYF. The CDR3 DNA follows: TGCAGTGCTAGAAAGAGGACTAGCGGGATCTACGAGCAGTACTTC.

With respect to this clonotype: An end of the junction does not agree with germline; a read error may underlie this. The V and J genes are TRBV14 and TRBJ2-7; D perhaps matches TRBD1 (6 bases). The CDR3 consists of 13 residues. Germline V CDR1 and CDR2: SGHDN, FVKESK. The CDR3 nucleotides are TGTGCCAGCAGCCAAGCATTGATAACAGGGAGAATGTTC. Translating it yields CASSQALITGRMF. The full variable domain, completed using reference TRBV14 and TRBJ2-7, is EAGVTQFPSHSVIEKGQTVTLRCDPISGHDNLYWYRRVMGKEIKFLLHFVKESKQDESGMPNNRFLAERTGGTYSTLKVQPAELEDSGVYFCASSQALITGRMFGPGTRLTVT.

This chain links TRBV6-5 with TRBJ1-2; D is possibly TRBD1 (5 bases). V lost 0 bases, J lost 7 bases, and 12 bases lay in between. CDR1 is MNHEY and CDR2 is SVGAGI in the germline V gene. CDR3 length: 14 amino acids. The chain's CDR3 is CASSYSGPRGGYTF. The CDR3 nucleotides read TGTGCCAGCAGTTACTCGGGGCCGAGAGGTGGCTACACCTTC.

The CDR3: CASSYRLGQGLCEQYF. For the CDR3, the DNA is TGTGCCAGCAGTTACCGTCTTGGACAGGGGCTTTGCGAGCAGTACTTC. The chain carries TRBV6-5 and TRBJ2-7, with 9 bases aligning to TRBD1. Unmatched junction bases numbered 11, after V lost 2 bases and J lost 6 bases. The CDR3 has 16 residues. The germline V gene encodes CDR1 MNHEY and CDR2 SVGAGI.

This clonotype was picked up a small number of times. The chain joins TRBV11-2 to TRBJ1-1, with no clear D. The V end was cut by 5 bases, the J end by 11 bases, with 12 bases between. This CDR3 comprises 11 residues. Per the germline V gene, CDR1 is SGHAT and CDR2 is FQNNGV. CDR3 bases: TGTGCCAGCAGCCCCGGTCGTTTCGCTTTCTTT. Residues: CASSPGRFAFF.

This clonotype was observed at least ten times. The J gene is TRBJ2-2, the V gene TRBV4-2; 8 bases fit TRBD1. Germline V gene sequence: CDR1 LGHNA, CDR2 YNFKEQ. The CDR3 has 15 amino acids. V lost 3 bases to trimming and J lost 4 bases; unmatched junction nucleotides: 4. In DNA, the CDR3 is TGTGCCAGCAGCCAGGACAGGGCCGGCACCGGGGAGCTGTTTTTT. The encoded protein is CASSQDRAGTGELFF.

This clonotype has only a few counts. The gene calls are TRBV7-2 and TRBJ2-3; the match to TRBD2 covers 13 bases. The germline V gene has CDR1 SGHTA and CDR2 FQGNSA. The CDR3 consists of 16 residues. After removal of 5 bases from V and 0 bases from J, the junction contained 2 bases not matched to a gene. CDR3 residues: CASSRTSGRSTDTQYF. CDR3 DNA: TGTGCCAGCAGCCGGACTAGCGGGAGAAGCACAGATACGCAGTATTTT.

This chain joins TRBV12-3 or TRBV12-4 and TRBJ2-1; 12 bases fit TRBD1. J gave up 7 bases and V 6 bases, and 10 bases lay outside the gene matches. This CDR3 has 16 amino acids. In nucleotides, the CDR3 is TGTGCCAGCAGCCCGGCCCCGGGACAGGGGGCTAATGAGCAGTTCTTC. It yields the protein CASSPAPGQGANEQFF.

A few counts support this clonotype. The chain recombines TRBV11-1 with TRBJ2-3; 12 bases align to TRBD2. V shed 5 bases, J shed 4 bases, and the junction held 7 bases outside the gene matches. CDR1 is SGHAT and CDR2 is FQDESV in the germline V gene (reference sequence). The CDR3 is 16 amino acids. The CDR3 loop is CASSNFGTSGPDTQYF. CDR3 nucleotide sequence: TGTGCCAGCAGCAACTTCGGGACTAGCGGGCCAGATACGCAGTATTTT. Variable domain in full (rest from reference TRBV11-1 and TRBJ2-3): EAEVAQSPRYKITEKSQAVAFWCDPISGHATLYWYRQILGQGPELLVQFQDESVVDDSQLPKDRFSAERLKGVDSTLKIQPAELGDSAMYLCASSNFGTSGPDTQYFGPGTRLTVL.

This clonotype has only a few counts. The rearrangement uses TRBV20-1 and TRBJ2-1; 7 bases agree with TRBD2. V lost 6 bases, J lost 7 bases, and 12 bases stayed unmatched. Germline-derived CDR1 and CDR2 are DFQATT and SNEGSKA (reference sequence). The CDR3 is 14 residues long. The CDR3 spells CSATSALRGNEQFF. The CDR3 DNA reads as TGCAGTGCCACTAGCGCCCTTCGGGGGAATGAGCAGTTCTTC.

The V gene is TRBV4-1, the J gene TRBJ1-1, with a weak D call TRBD1 (6 bases). This CDR3 has 13 amino acids. V was shortened by 4 bases and J by 6 bases, with 12 bases between the two germline ends. Germline lookup yields CDR1 MGHRA and CDR2 YSYEKL. In DNA, the CDR3 is TGCGCCAGCAGCCGTCAGGGGTTCGCTGAAGCTTTCTTT. Translating it yields CASSRQGFAEAFF.

This chain joins TRBV6-2 or TRBV6-3 and TRBJ2-1; the match to TRBD2 covers 10 bases. Germline V gene data show CDR1 as MNHEY and CDR2 as SVGEGT. The trim removed 6 bases at V and 9 bases at J, leaving 11 bases unmatched. The CDR3 runs 15 residues. CDR3 nucleotide sequence: TGTGCCAGCAGACCCCAGCGGGAGGGAAGCGGTGAGCAGTTCTTC. Protein sequence: CASRPQREGSGEQFF.

This chain uses TRBV3-1 with TRBJ2-7; the D gene could be TRBD1 or TRBD2 (5 bases each). Deletions cut 4 bases from V and 4 bases from J, with 11 bases between. The CDR3 is 13 amino acids. The germline V gene has CDR1 LGHDT and CDR2 YNNKEL (reference sequence). The CDR3 nucleotides read TGTGCCAGCAGCCCCTGGGACGGATACGAGCAGTACTTC. Translated: CASSPWDGYEQYF.

The genes are TRBV6-1 and TRBJ2-3, with D unclear. The CDR3 totals 16 residues. Trimming shortened V by 6 bases and J by 2 bases, and 18 bases separated the two germline ends. Germline loops: CDR1 MNHNS, CDR2 SASEGT. In DNA, the CDR3 is TGTGCCAGCAGCCCCTCGGCATACGAGGTCACAGATACGCAGTATTTT. Its translation is CASSPSAYEVTDTQYF.

V gene TRBV5-1 combines with J gene TRBJ2-7, with 7 nucleotides matching TRBD1. CDR3 size: 15 residues. The V segment lost 2 bases and the J segment 6 bases; nucleotides outside the gene matches: 11. The germline V gene has CDR1 SGHRS and CDR2 YFSETQ. The CDR3: CASSFITGVGTEQYF. In DNA, the CDR3 is TGCGCCAGCAGCTTTATCACAGGGGTTGGGACCGAGCAGTACTTC.

This chain uses TRBV5-5 with TRBJ2-1; TRBD2 is a possible D gene (6 bases). This CDR3 has 15 amino acids. Germline V gives CDR1 SGHKS, CDR2 YYEKEE (reference sequence). Trimming cost V 0 bases and J 7 bases, with 14 bases left between them. The CDR3 loop is CASSLVGSGGNEQFF. For the CDR3, the DNA is TGTGCCAGCAGCTTGGTTGGTAGCGGAGGTAATGAGCAGTTCTTC.

A few counts support this clonotype. This chain connects TRBV7-9 to TRBJ1-4; TRBD1 might be the D (5 bases). V was pared by 5 bases and J by 8 bases, with 9 bases between. Germline V CDR1 and CDR2: SEHNR, FQNEAQ (reference sequence). The length of the CDR3 is 12 residues. CDR3 coding DNA: TGTGCCAGCAGCCGAGGGGTCGAAAAACTGTTTTTT. It specifies CASSRGVEKLFF.

This clonotype was observed a handful of times. The chain carries TRBV18 and TRBJ2-4; TRBD1 matches 7 bases. Germline V gene data show CDR1 as KGHSH and CDR2 as LQKENI. This CDR3 is 16 amino acids long. The V gene end was trimmed by 3 bases and the J gene end by 2 bases; junction bases not matched to a gene: 7. CDR3 residues: CASSPGQRTTKNIQYF. The CDR3, as DNA: TGTGCCAGCTCACCGGGACAGCGAACAACCAAAAACATTCAGTACTTC.

The J gene is TRBJ2-6, the V gene TRBV6-2 or TRBV6-3; D is perhaps TRBD2 (5 bases). The CDR3 is 17 amino acids. Germline V lookup: CDR1 MNHEY, CDR2 SVGEGT. V was cut by 6 bases and J by 5 bases, with 20 bases left in between. CDR3 nucleotide sequence: TGTGCCAGCAGCCTACCGGACTTTGGGCTCTGGGCCAACGTCCTGACTTTC. This gives the protein CASSLPDFGLWANVLTF.